The next 13 T cell receptor beta chains were all read from a single sample in a study of blood T cells in healthy people across ages. Sample-barcoded 5' priming and a J-beta primer mix drove a second PCR of roughly 6 to 12 cycles. TCRdb re-analysed the 5' RACE reads in MiXCR, keeping a single row per CDR3 protein. The sample carries around 710,000 distinct CDR3 sequences, roughly 41% recorded once. The material sequenced was blood. Receptor source: an older woman in good health.

The table lists this clonotype with a few counts. The V gene is TRBV21-1, the J gene TRBJ2-3; the D call of TRBD2 is as the table states it, not checked on the DNA. TRBV21-1 corresponds to a pseudogene. This CDR3 is 15 amino acids long. The CDR3 DNA follows: TGTGCCAGCAGCCGACTAGCGGGGGGGTCTATTACGCAGTATTTT. Protein sequence: CASSRLAGGSITQYF.

J is TRBJ1-3 and V is TRBV5-1; D ambiguous. CDR3 length: 14 amino acids. Trimming shortened V by 1 base and J by 0 bases, and 5 bases separated the two germline ends. Germline V gene sequence: CDR1 SGHRS, CDR2 YFSETQ. This CDR3 is CASSLFDSGNTIYF. CDR3 sequence (DNA): TGCGCCAGCAGCTTGTTCGACTCTGGAAACACCATATATTTT.

The chain has TRBV7-2 and TRBJ2-3; the D gene could be TRBD1 or TRBD2 (5 bases each). V was cut by 6 bases and J by 4 bases, with 14 bases left in between. CDR1 is SGHTA and CDR2 is FQGNSA in the germline V gene. This CDR3 has 14 residues. In DNA, the CDR3 is TGTGCCAGCAGAACCAGGCCGGGGCCAGATACGCAGTATTTT. It yields the protein CASRTRPGPDTQYF.

The V call is TRBV29-1, the J call TRBJ1-4; 7 nucleotides match TRBD1. The CDR3 is made up of 14 amino acids. In germline, CDR1 is SQVTM, CDR2 ANQGSEA. With 7 bases clipped from V and 2 bases from J, the junction kept 7 bases outside the gene matches. The CDR3 protein is CSGRQGGTNEKLFF. In nucleotides, the CDR3 is TGCAGCGGGAGACAGGGTGGCACTAATGAAAAACTGTTTTTT.

The chain couples TRBV27 to TRBJ2-3, with D uncertain. The germline CDR1 and CDR2 sequences are MNHEY and SMNVEV (reference sequence). The ends were cut back, 5 bases at V and 8 bases at J, with 20 bases in the middle. This CDR3 spans 15 amino acids. Written as DNA, the CDR3 is TGTGCCAGCAGTCCAAGAAGGGTGGATATCGGTACGCAGTATTTT. Amino acids: CASSPRRVDIGTQYF.

The chain links TRBV19 to TRBJ1-5; possible D gene TRBD1, 6 bases. The germline gives CDR1 LNHDA, CDR2 SQIVND (reference sequence). The CDR3 is 13 amino acids. Trimming shortened V by 8 bases and J by 7 bases, and 15 bases separated the two germline ends. The CDR3 sequence is CASAPGGGQPQHF. The CDR3 nucleotides read TGTGCCAGTGCTCCCGGGGGCGGGCAGCCCCAGCATTTT.

The V gene is TRBV28, the J gene TRBJ2-3; D call uncertain. This CDR3 region has 13 residues. The ends were cut back, 4 bases at V and 6 bases at J, with 11 bases in the middle. Germline CDR1 reads MDHEN; CDR2 reads SYDVKM. The DNA for the CDR3 is TGTGCCAGCAGTTCGCCCCTATCCGATACGCAGTATTTT. As protein: CASSSPLSDTQYF.

The gene calls are TRBV12-3 or TRBV12-4 and TRBJ2-1, with 14 nucleotides matching TRBD2. This CDR3 region has 15 residues. V was clipped by 5 bases and J by 9 bases; unmatched bases: 6. CDR3 amino acids: CASSPQGLAGGEQFF. The CDR3 bases are TGTGCCAGCAGTCCACAAGGACTAGCGGGAGGTGAGCAGTTCTTC.

The rearrangement joins TRBV27 to TRBJ2-5; the D is unclear. Germline assignment: CDR1 MNHEY and CDR2 SMNVEV (reference sequence). This CDR3 is built from 15 residues. Trimming left V 3 bases short and J 2 bases short, with 13 bases between. DNA for the CDR3: TGTGCCAGCAGTTTTGCCGTAACCTCGCAAGAGACCCAGTACTTC. It specifies CASSFAVTSQETQYF.

This clonotype showed up just a few times. The chain combines TRBV7-2 with TRBJ1-4, with TRBD1 identical over 9 bases. Losses at the gene ends were 6 bases for V and 8 bases for J; bases not matched to a gene: 7. CDR3 length: 14 amino acids. Germline V gives CDR1 SGHTA, CDR2 FQGNSA. The CDR3 protein is CASRLGQGGEKLFF. The CDR3 bases are TGTGCCAGCAGGTTGGGACAGGGAGGGGAAAAACTGTTTTTT.

This clonotype appeared many times. CDR3 in DNA: TGTGCCAGCAGCCAGTTTGATAGTGGGCCCCAGTACTTC. This gives the protein CASSQFDSGPQYF. V is TRBV28 and J is TRBJ2-5; D unclear. The germline V gene has CDR1 MDHEN and CDR2 SYDVKM. The CDR3 consists of 13 residues. V lost 6 bases to trimming and J lost 9 bases, with 17 bases between them. Looking up the rest from reference TRBV28 and TRBJ2-5 gives the full variable domain: DVKVTQSSRYLVKRTGEKVFLECVQDMDHENMFWYRQDPGLGLRLIYFSYDVKMKEKGDIPEGYSVSREKKERFSLILESASTNQTSMYLCASSQFDSGPQYFGPGTRLLVL.

For this clonotype: Relative to the germline gene, one junction end is altered; a read error may explain this. This rearrangement joins TRBV3-1 to TRBJ2-1; D is perhaps TRBD2 (6 bases). Looked up from germline, CDR1 is LGHDT and CDR2 is YNNKEL (reference sequence). This CDR3 comprises 15 residues. The chain's CDR3 is CASTPGLGTYNERFF. The CDR3 DNA reads as TGTGCCAGCACCCCGGGACTGGGCACCTACAATGAGCGGTTCTTC.

This clonotype was counted once. A much larger clone differs from this one at a single base, so this may be a read error. The rearrangement links TRBV7-9 to TRBJ2-1; 12 bases map to TRBD2. The J call may be wrong; the DNA end is better matched by TRBJ2-7. The CDR3 is 19 amino acids. CDR1 and CDR2 from the germline V gene are SEHNR and FQNEAQ (reference sequence). The chain's CDR3 is CASELGLAGPRSSYNEQYF. The CDR3 DNA reads as TGTGCCAGCGAGCTAGGACTAGCGGGACCCAGGAGCTCCTACAATGAGCAGTACTTC.